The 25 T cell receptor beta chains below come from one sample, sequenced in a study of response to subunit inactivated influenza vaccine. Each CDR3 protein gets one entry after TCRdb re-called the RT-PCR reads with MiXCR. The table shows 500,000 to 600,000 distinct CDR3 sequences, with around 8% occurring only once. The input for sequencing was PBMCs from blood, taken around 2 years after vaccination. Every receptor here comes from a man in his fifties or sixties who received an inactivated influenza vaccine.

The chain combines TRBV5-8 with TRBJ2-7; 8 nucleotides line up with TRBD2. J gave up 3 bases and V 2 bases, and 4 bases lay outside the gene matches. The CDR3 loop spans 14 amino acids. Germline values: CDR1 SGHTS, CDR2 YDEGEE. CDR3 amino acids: CASSLALAVYEQYF. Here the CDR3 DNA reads TGTGCCAGCAGCTTAGCACTAGCGGTCTACGAGCAGTACTTC.

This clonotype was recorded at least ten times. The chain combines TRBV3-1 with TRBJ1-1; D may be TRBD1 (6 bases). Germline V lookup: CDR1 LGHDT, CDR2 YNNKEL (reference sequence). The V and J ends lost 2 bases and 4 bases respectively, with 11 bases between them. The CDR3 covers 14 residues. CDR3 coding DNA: TGTGCCAGCAGCCAACCCAGGGGCGGCACTGAAGCTTTCTTT. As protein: CASSQPRGGTEAFF.

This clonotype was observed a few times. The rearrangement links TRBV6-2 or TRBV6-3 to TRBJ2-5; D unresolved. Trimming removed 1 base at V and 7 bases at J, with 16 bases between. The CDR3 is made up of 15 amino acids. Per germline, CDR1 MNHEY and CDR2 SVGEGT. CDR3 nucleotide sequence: TGTGCCAGCAGTTACTTTGGACGCGGAGAAGGGACCCAGTACTTC. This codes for CASSYFGRGEGTQYF.

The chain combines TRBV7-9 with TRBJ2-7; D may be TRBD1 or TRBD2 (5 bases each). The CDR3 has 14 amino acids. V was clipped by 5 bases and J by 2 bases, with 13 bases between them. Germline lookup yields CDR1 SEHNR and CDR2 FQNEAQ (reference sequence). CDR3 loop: CASSPGREPYEQYF. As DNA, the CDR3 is TGTGCCAGCAGCCCGGGACGGGAACCCTACGAGCAGTACTTC.

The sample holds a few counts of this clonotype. As DNA, the CDR3 is TGTGCCAGCAGCTTAGGTCTGTCGAGCGAGCAGTACTTC. Translating gives CASSLGLSSEQYF. The rearrangement uses TRBV11-2 and TRBJ2-7; D not resolved. There are 13 residues in the CDR3. The V end was cut by 1 base, the J end by 6 bases, with 10 bases between. Germline V lookup: CDR1 SGHAT, CDR2 FQNNGV.

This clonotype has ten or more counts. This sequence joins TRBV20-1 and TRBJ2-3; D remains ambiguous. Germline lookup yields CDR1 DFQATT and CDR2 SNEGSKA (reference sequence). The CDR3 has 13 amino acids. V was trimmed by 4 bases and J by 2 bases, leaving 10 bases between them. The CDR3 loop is CSAIRPDTDTQYF. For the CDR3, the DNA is TGCAGTGCTATAAGGCCTGACACAGATACGCAGTATTTT.

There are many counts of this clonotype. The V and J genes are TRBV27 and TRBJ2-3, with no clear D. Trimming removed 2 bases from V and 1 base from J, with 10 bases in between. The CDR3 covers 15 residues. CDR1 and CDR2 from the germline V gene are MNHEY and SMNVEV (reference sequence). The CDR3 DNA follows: TGTGCCAGCAGTTTAGGTCCATCCGGCACAGATACGCAGTATTTT. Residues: CASSLGPSGTDTQYF.

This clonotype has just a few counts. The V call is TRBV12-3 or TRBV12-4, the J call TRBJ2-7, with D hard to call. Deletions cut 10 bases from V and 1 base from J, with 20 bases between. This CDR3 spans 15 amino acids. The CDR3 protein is CATCFSGRHSYEQYF. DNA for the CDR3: TGTGCCACCTGCTTTTCGGGCCGTCATTCCTACGAGCAGTACTTC.

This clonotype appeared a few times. CDR3 DNA sequence: TGTGCCAGCAGCTTAAGAGAAACAGGGAAGCAGTACTTC. It encodes CASSLRETGKQYF. This chain uses TRBV7-2 with TRBJ2-7; a possible D gene is TRBD1 (6 bases). The CDR3 extends over 13 amino acids. The germline V gene has CDR1 SGHTA and CDR2 FQGNSA. Trimming cost V 2 bases and J 8 bases, with 13 bases left between them.

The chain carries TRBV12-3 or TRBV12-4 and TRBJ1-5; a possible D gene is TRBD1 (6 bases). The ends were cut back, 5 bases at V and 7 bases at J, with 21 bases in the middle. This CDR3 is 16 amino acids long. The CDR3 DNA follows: TGTGCCAGCAGTCTCAGACAGGACGGTGGGAACCAGCCCCAGCATTTT. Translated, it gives CASSLRQDGGNQPQHF.

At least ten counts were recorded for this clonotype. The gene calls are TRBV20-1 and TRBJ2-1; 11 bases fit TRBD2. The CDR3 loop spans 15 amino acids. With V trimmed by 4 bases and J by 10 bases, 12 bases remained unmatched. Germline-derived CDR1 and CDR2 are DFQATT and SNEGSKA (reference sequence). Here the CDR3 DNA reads TGCAGTGCTAAGCTTAAAGTAATAGCGGGAGGGGAGCAGTTCTTC. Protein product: CSAKLKVIAGGEQFF.

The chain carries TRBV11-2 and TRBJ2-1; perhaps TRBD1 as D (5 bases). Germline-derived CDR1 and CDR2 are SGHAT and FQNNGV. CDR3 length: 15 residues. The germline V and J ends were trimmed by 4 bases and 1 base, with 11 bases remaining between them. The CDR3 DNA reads TGTGCCAGCAGCTCGACAGTACCTTCCTACAATGAGCAGTTCTTC. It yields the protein CASSSTVPSYNEQFF.

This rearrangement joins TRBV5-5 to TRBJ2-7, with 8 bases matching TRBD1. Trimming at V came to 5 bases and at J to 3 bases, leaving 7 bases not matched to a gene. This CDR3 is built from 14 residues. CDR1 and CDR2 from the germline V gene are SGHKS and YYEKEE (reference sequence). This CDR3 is CASRQGQGFYEQYF. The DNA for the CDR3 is TGTGCCAGCAGGCAAGGACAGGGTTTCTACGAGCAGTACTTC. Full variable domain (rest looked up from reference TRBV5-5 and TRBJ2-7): DAGVTQSPTHLIKTRGQQVTLRCSPISGHKSVSWYQQVLGQGPQFIFQYYEKEERGRGNFPDRFSARQFPNYSSELNVNALLLGDSALYLCASRQGQGFYEQYFGPGTRLTVT.

CDR3 sequence reads: CASSLVRTDTGELFF. The CDR3 bases are TGTGCCAGCAGCTTAGTGAGGACGGACACCGGGGAGCTGTTTTTT. The V gene is TRBV7-2, the J gene TRBJ2-2; unclear D gene. V was shortened by 1 base and J by 3 bases, with 9 bases between the two germline ends. Germline CDR1 reads SGHTA; CDR2 reads FQGNSA. The CDR3 sequence is 15 residues long.

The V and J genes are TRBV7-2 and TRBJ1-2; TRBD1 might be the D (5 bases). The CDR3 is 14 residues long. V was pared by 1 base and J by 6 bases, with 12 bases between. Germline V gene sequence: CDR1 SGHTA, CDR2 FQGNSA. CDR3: CASSLEVRANGYTF. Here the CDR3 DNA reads TGTGCCAGCAGCTTAGAAGTCAGGGCAAATGGCTACACCTTC.

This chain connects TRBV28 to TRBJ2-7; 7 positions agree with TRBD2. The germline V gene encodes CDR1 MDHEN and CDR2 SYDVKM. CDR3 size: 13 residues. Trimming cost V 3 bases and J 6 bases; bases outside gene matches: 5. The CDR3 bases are TGTGCCAGCAGTTTGGGGGGGTACGGCGAGCAGTACTTC. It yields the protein CASSLGGYGEQYF.

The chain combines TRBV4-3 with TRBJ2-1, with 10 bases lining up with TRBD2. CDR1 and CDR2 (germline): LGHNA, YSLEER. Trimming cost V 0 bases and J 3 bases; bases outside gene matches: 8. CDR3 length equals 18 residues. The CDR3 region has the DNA TGCGCCAGCAGCCAAGAGAGTACCCTAGCGGGGGTCTACAATGAGCAGTTCTTC. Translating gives CASSQESTLAGVYNEQFF.

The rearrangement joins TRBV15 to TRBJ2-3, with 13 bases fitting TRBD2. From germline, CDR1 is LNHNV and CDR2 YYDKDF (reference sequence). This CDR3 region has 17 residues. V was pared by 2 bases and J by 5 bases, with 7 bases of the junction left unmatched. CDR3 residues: CATSRPRTSGSLDTQYF. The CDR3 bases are TGTGCCACCAGCAGACCACGGACTAGCGGGAGCTTAGATACGCAGTATTTT.

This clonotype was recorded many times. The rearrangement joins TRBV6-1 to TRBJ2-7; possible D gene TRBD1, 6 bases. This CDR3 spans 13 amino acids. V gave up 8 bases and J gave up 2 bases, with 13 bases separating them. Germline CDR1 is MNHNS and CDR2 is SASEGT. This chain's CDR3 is CASGSGDPYEQYF. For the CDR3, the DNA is TGTGCCAGCGGGTCAGGGGACCCCTACGAGCAGTACTTC.

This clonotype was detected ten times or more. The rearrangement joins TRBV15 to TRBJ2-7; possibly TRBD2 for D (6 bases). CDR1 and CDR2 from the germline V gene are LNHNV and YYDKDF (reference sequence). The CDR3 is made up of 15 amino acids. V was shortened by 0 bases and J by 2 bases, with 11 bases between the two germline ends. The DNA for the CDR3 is TGTGCCACCAGCAGAGATGATAGCGGAACCTACGAGCAGTACTTC. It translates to CATSRDDSGTYEQYF.

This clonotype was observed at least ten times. CDR3 DNA sequence: TGTGCCAGCAGAACTAGCGGGAGAGTCGATGAGCAGTTCTTC. The encoded protein is CASRTSGRVDEQFF. J is TRBJ2-1 and V is TRBV6-2 or TRBV6-3, with 11 bases matching TRBD2. J lost 8 bases, V lost 6 bases, and 6 bases had no gene match. The germline gives CDR1 MNHEY, CDR2 SVGEGT. There are 14 residues in the CDR3.

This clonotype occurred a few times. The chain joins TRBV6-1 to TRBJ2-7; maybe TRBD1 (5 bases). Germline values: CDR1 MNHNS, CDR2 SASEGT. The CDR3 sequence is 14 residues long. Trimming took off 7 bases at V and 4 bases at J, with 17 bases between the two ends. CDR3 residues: CASTTTGALYEQYF. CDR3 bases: TGTGCCAGCACCACAACAGGAGCCTTGTACGAGCAGTACTTC.

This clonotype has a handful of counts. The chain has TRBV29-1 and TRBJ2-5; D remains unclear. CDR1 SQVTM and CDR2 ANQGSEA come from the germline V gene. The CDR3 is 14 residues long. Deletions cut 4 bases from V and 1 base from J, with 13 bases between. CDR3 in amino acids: CSVAPRGPQETQYF. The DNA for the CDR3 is TGCAGCGTTGCCCCCCGTGGGCCCCAAGAGACCCAGTACTTC. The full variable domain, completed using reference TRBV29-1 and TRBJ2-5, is SAVISQKPSRDICQRGTSLTIQCQVDSQVTMMFWYRQQPGQSLTLIATANQGSEATYESGFVIDKFPISRPNLTFSTLTVSNMSPEDSSIYLCSVAPRGPQETQYFGPGTRLLVL.

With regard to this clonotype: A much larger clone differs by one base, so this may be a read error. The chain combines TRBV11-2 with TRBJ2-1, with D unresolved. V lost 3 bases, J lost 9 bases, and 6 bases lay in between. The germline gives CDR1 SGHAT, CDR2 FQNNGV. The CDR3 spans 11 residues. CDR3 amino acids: CASSLIVEQFF. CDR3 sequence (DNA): TGTGCCAGCAGCTTGATAGTTGAGCAGTTCTTC.

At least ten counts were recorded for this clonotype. For the CDR3, the DNA is TGCAGTGCTGGTAGCGGAACTACCAGGACGGGAGAGTTCTTC. It encodes CSAGSGTTRTGEFF. The chain links TRBV20-1 to TRBJ2-1, with D possibly matching TRBD2 (6 bases). The CDR3 extends over 14 amino acids. Germline values: CDR1 DFQATT, CDR2 SNEGSKA (reference sequence). The ends were cut back, 5 bases at V and 14 bases at J, with 25 bases in the middle.